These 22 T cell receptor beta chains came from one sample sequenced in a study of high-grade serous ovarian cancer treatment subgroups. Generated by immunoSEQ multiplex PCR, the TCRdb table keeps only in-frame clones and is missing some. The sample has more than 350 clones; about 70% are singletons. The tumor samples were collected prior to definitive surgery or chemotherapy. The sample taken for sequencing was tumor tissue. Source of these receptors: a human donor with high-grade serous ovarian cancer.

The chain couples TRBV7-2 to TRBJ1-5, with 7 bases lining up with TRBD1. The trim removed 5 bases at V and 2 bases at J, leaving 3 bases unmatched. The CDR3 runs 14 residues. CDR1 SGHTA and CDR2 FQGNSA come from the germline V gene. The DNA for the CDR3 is TGTGCCAGCAGCCAAACAGGGGGCAATCAGCCCCAGCATTTT. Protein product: CASSQTGGNQPQHF. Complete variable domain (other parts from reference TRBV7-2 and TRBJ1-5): GAGVSQSPSNKVTEKGKDVELRCDPISGHTALYWYRQSLGQGLEFLIYFQGNSAPDKSGLPSDRFSAERTGGSVSTLTIQRTQQEDSAVYLCASSQTGGNQPQHFGDGTRLSIL.

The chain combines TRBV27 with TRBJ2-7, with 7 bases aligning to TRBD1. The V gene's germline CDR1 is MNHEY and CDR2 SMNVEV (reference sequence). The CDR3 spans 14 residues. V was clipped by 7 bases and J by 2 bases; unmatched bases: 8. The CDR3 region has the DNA TGTGCCAGCACTCCCGACAGGGACACCTACGAGCAGTACTTC. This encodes CASTPDRDTYEQYF.

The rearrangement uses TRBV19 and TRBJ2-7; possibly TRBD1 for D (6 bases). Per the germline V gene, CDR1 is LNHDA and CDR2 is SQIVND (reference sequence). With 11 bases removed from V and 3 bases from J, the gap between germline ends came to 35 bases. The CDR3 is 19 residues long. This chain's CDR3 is CAVILMAISDRYYLYEQYF. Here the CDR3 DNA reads TGTGCCGTAATTCTGATGGCGATATCCGACAGGTACTACCTCTACGAGCAGTACTTC.

CDR3: CASSFTYGYTF. In DNA form, the CDR3 reads TGTGCCAGCAGCTTTACCTATGGCTACACCTTC. The V and J genes are TRBV5-8 and TRBJ1-2, with D unresolved. Trimming cost V 2 bases and J 4 bases, with 3 bases left between them. CDR3 length: 11 amino acids. Germline CDR1 reads SGHTS; CDR2 reads YDEGEE.

This chain's CDR3 is CASSQGLAPYNEQFF. The CDR3, as DNA: TGTGCCAGTAGTCAGGGACTAGCCCCCTACAATGAGCAGTTCTTC. The V call is TRBV19, the J call TRBJ2-1; TRBD2 matches 9 bases. CDR3 size: 15 residues. Germline CDR1 and CDR2: LNHDA and SQIVND (reference sequence). With 5 bases clipped from V and 2 bases from J, the junction kept 4 bases outside the gene matches. Supplemented by reference TRBV19 and TRBJ2-1, the full variable domain reads DGGITQSPKYLFRKEGQNVTLSCEQNLNHDAMYWYRQDPGQGLRLIYYSQIVNDFQKGDIAEGYSVSREKKESFPLTVTSAQKNPTAFYLCASSQGLAPYNEQFFGPGTRLTVL.

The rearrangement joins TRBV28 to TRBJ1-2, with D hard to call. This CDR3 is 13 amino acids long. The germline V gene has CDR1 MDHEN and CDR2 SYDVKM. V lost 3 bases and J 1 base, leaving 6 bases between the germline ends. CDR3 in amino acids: CASSLDLNYGYTF. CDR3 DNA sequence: TGTGCCAGCAGTTTGGACCTTAACTATGGCTACACCTTC.

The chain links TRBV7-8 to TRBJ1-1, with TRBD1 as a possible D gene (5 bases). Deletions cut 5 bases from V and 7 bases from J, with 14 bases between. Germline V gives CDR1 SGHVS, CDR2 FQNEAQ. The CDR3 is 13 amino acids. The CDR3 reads CASSVGVDIEAFF. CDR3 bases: TGTGCCAGCAGCGTAGGGGTCGATATTGAAGCTTTCTTT.

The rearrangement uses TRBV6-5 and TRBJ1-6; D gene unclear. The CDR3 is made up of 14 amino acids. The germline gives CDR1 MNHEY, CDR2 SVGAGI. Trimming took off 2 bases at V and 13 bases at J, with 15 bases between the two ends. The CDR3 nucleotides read TGTGCCAGCAGTTACGAGCCAGCCGGGCTCCCCCTCCACTTT. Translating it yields CASSYEPAGLPLHF.

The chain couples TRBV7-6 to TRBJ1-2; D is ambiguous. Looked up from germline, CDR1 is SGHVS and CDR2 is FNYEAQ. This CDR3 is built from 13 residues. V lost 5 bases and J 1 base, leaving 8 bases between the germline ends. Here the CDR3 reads CASSPDNNYGYTF. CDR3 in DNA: TGTGCCAGCAGCCCCGACAATAACTATGGCTACACCTTC.

CDR3 sequence (DNA): TGTGCCAGCAGGGCCGGAGGGGGGGAGCGAGGCTACACCTTC. Protein sequence: CASRAGGGERGYTF. The gene calls are TRBV2 and TRBJ1-2, with D possibly TRBD1 on 6 matching bases. V was clipped by 6 bases and J by 8 bases, with 19 bases between them. The CDR3 runs to 14 residues. In germline, CDR1 is SNHLY, CDR2 FYNNEI.

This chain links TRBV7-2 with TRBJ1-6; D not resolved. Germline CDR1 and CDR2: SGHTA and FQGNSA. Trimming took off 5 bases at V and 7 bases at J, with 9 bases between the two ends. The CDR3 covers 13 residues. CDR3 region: CASSPDPNSPLHF. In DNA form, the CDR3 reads TGTGCCAGCAGCCCCGACCCCAATTCACCCCTCCACTTT.

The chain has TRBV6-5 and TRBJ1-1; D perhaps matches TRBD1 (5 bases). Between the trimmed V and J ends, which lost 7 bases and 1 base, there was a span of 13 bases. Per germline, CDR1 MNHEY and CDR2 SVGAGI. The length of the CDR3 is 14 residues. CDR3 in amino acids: CASTQGIANTEAFF. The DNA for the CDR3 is TGTGCCAGCACCCAGGGAATTGCGAACACTGAAGCTTTCTTT.

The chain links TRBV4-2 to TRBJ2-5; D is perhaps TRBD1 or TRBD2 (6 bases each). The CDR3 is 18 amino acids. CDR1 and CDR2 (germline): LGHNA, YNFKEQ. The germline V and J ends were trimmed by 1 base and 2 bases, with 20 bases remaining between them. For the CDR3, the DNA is TGTGCCAGCAGCCAAGGGAGTGGGGGGCGGACTACTCAAGAGACCCAGTACTTC. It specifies CASSQGSGGRTTQETQYF.

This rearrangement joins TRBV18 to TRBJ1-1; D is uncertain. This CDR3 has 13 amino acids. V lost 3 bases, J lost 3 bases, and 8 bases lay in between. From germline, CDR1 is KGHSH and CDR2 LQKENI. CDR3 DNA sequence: TGTGCCAGCTCACCCGAGAGGGACACTGAAGCTTTCTTT. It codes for CASSPERDTEAFF.

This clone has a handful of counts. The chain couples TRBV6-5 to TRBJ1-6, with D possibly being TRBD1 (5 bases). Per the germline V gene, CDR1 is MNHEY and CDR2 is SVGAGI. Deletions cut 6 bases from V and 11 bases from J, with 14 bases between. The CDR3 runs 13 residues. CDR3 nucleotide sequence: TGTGCCAGCAGAAAGCAGGGTGTTACACCCCTCCACTTT. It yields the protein CASRKQGVTPLHF.

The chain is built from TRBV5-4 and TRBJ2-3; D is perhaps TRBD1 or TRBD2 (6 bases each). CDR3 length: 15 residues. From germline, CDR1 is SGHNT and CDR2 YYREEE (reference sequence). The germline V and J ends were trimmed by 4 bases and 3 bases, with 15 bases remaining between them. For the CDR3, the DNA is TGTGCCAGCAGCCCCAAAGGGGGGCGTACAGATACGCAGTATTTT. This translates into CASSPKGGRTDTQYF.

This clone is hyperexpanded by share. The CDR3 DNA sequence: TGCAGCGTCTGGGGGACAGGGTTCACCTACGAGCAGTACTTC. Translation gives CSVWGTGFTYEQYF. The chain recombines TRBV29-1 with TRBJ2-7; the match to TRBD1 covers 9 bases. This CDR3 contains 14 residues. The V and J ends lost 6 bases and 2 bases, in that order; junction bases with no gene match: 8. The germline V gene encodes CDR1 SQVTM and CDR2 ANQGSEA.

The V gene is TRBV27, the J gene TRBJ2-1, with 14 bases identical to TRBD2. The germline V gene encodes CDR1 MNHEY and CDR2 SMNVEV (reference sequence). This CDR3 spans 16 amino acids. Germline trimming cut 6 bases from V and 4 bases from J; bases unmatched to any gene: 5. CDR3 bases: TGTGCCAGCAGGGGAAGACTAGCGGGGGGGTACAATGAGCAGTTCTTC. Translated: CASRGRLAGGYNEQFF.

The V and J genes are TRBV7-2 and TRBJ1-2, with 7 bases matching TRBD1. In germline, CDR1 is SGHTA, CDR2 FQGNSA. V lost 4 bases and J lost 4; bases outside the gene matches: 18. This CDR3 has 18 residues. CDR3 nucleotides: TGTGCCAGCAGCTCCCGCGGGTCAGGGGGGGCTGAGACCTATGGCTACACCTTC. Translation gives CASSSRGSGGAETYGYTF. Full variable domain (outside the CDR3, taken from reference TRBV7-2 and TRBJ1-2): GAGVSQSPSNKVTEKGKDVELRCDPISGHTALYWYRQSLGQGLEFLIYFQGNSAPDKSGLPSDRFSAERTGGSVSTLTIQRTQQEDSAVYLCASSSRGSGGAETYGYTFGSGTRLTVV.

CDR3 nucleotide sequence: TGTGCCATCAGTGAGTCCAGCGCCTATACGCAGTATTTT. Translation gives CAISESSAYTQYF. The gene calls are TRBV10-3 and TRBJ2-3; the D is unclear. CDR3 length: 13 residues. Per germline, CDR1 ENHRY and CDR2 SYGVKD. V was pared by 0 bases and J by 7 bases, with 8 bases between.

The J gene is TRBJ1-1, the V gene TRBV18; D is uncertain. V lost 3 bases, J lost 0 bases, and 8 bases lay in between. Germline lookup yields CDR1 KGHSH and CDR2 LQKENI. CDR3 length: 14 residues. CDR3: CASSPGAVNTEAFF. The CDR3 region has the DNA TGTGCCAGCTCACCGGGTGCCGTGAACACTGAAGCTTTCTTT.

For the CDR3, the DNA is TGTGCCAGCTCACCAAGTCGATTAGGGACTAACTATGGCTACACCTTC. Translation gives CASSPSRLGTNYGYTF. This sequence joins TRBV18 and TRBJ1-2; D uncertain. Germline V CDR1 and CDR2: KGHSH, LQKENI. V was pared by 2 bases and J by 0 bases, with 13 bases between. This CDR3 has 16 residues.